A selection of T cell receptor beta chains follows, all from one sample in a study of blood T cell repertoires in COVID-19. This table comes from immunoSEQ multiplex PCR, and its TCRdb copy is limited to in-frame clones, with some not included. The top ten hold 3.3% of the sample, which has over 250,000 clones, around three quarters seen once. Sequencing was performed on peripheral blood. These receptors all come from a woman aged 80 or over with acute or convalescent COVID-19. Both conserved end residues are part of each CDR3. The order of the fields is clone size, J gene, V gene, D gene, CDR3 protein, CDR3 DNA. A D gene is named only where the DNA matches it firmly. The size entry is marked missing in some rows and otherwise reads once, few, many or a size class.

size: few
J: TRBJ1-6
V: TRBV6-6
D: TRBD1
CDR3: CASSYSFGQGDSPLHF
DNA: TGTGCCAGCAGTTACTCTTTCGGGCAGGGGGATTCACCCCTCCACTTT

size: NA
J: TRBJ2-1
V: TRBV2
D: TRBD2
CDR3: CASRLAGGSYNEQFF
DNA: TGTGCCAGCAGGTTAGCGGGAGGGTCCTACAATGAGCAGTTCTTC

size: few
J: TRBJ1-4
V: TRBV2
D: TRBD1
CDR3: CASLEGASEKLFF
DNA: TGTGCCAGCCTAGAGGGGGCGAGTGAAAAACTGTTTTTT

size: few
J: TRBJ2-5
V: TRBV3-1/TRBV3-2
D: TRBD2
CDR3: CASRIAGGAQETQYF
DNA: TGTGCCAGCAGAATAGCGGGAGGGGCCCAAGAGACCCAGTACTTC

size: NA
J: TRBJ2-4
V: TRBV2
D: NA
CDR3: CASISAPARIQYF
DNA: TGTGCCAGCATTAGCGCCCCGGCCCGCATTCAGTACTTC

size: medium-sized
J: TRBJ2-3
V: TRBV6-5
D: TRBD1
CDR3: CASRQGSTDTQYF
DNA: TGTGCCAGCAGACAGGGGAGCACAGATACGCAGTATTTT

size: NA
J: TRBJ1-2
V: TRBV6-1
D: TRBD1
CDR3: CASSEPGQGARGYTF
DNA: TGTGCCAGCAGTGAGCCGGGACAGGGGGCGAGGGGCTACACCTTC

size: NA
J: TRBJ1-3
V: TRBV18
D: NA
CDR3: CASSLPVGTSSGNTIYF
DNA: TGTGCCAGCTCACTCCCCGTGGGGACATCCTCTGGAAACACCATATATTTT

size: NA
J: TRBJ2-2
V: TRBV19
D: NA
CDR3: CASSMSGQPNTGELFF
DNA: TGTGCCAGTAGCATGTCCGGACAACCTAACACCGGGGAGCTGTTTTTT

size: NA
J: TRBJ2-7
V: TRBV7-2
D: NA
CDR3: CASSLVAGLSYEQYF
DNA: TGTGCCAGCAGCTTAGTCGCGGGCCTCTCCTACGAGCAGTACTTC

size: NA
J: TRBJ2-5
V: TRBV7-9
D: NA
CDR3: CASSLGGTLSQETQYF
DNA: TGTGCCAGCAGCTTAGGAGGGACACTCAGCCAAGAGACCCAGTACTTC

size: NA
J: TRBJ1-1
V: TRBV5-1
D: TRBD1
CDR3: CASSLAQGVGTEAFF
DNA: TGCGCCAGCAGCTTGGCACAGGGGGTGGGGACTGAAGCTTTCTTT

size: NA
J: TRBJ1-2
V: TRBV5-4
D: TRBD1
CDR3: CASSLGQGARVTYGYTF
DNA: TGTGCCAGCAGCTTGGGACAGGGGGCGAGAGTTACCTATGGCTACACCTTC

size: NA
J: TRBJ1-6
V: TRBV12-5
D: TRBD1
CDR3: CASGTTGASPLHF
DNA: TGTGCTAGTGGGACCACAGGGGCCTCACCCCTCCACTTT

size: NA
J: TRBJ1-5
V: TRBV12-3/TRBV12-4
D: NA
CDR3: CASSWSGNQPQHF
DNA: TGTGCCAGCAGCTGGTCGGGGAATCAGCCCCAGCATTTT

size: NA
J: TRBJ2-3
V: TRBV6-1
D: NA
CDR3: CASSERLAGDTQYF
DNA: TGTGCCAGCAGTGAGCGGCTAGCCGGAGATACGCAGTATTTT